Listed below are T cell receptor beta chains from one sample, sequenced in a study of cytomegalovirus exposure and HLA in healthy donors. TCRdb's table, derived via immunoSEQ multiplex PCR, lists solely in-frame clones and lacks some. Among under 65,000 clones listed, 85% to 95% were seen once. Source material: PBMCs. The receptor set was obtained from a woman between 18 and 29 years old in good health and CMV-seropositive. The CDR3 runs from the conserved cysteine through the conserved F or W. The order of the fields is V gene, J gene, CDR3 protein.

TRBV28	TRBJ2-7	CASSLGTSGFYEQYF
TRBV15	TRBJ2-5	CATSSLWTGGEETQYF
TRBV2	TRBJ1-2	CASSLGREAIDRGYTF
TRBV5-1	TRBJ2-3	CASSRGGNSGVDPQYF
TRBV28	TRBJ2-4	CASSWGVTKNIQYF
TRBV27	TRBJ2-3	CASSLDGGPLVDTQYF
TRBV30	TRBJ1-4	CAWSLPTGTLNEKLFF
TRBV4-2	TRBJ2-1	CASSQGTSGDNEQFF
TRBV7-8	TRBJ2-1	CASSLVLGRENEQFF
TRBV14	TRBJ2-3	CASSPGTGEVATDTQYF
TRBV28	TRBJ2-7	CASSQTALSSYEQYF
TRBV2	TRBJ2-4	CASSGRANVVAKNIQYF
TRBV10-3	TRBJ2-3	CAISGGLGGSSDTQYF
TRBV19	TRBJ2-7	CASSTPSAEVTYEQYF
TRBV7-9	TRBJ1-1	CASSLSKETEAFF
TRBV19	TRBJ2-1	CASSPKRDLEQFF
TRBV19	TRBJ2-7	CASSISGTRSYEQYF
TRBV6-6	TRBJ1-5	CASSHDREWVQPQHF
TRBV28	TRBJ1-2	CASTSGTGVYGYTF
TRBV6-4	TRBJ2-3	CASSASPWTSGMDTQYF
TRBV12-5	TRBJ2-5	CASGTDRAETQYF
TRBV9	TRBJ1-1	CASSVGTLANTEAFF
TRBV7-9	TRBJ2-7	CASSGDRGAVVEQYF
TRBV19	TRBJ1-5	CASSSGQGQPQHF
TRBV5-1	TRBJ1-1	CASSPGGQPNTEAFF
TRBV4-3	TRBJ1-2	CASSRDTNYGYTF
TRBV25-1	TRBJ2-1	CASRAGLAGGDEQFF
TRBV6-1	TRBJ2-2	CATRDRGTGELFF
TRBV14	TRBJ2-4	CASSQTKSGRGKDIQYF
TRBV28	TRBJ1-2	CASSLSGAGYTF
TRBV5-1	TRBJ2-7	CASSPTQYEQYF
TRBV19	TRBJ1-5	CASSLGQGGNQPQHF
TRBV5-6	TRBJ2-1	CASSLAAGGGVYNEQFF
TRBV27	TRBJ2-7	CASSPRTSGTGEQYF
TRBV19	TRBJ1-2	CASSAGYLDYGYTF
TRBV6-1	TRBJ1-2	CASSLDRDYGYTF
TRBV11-2	TRBJ2-5	CASTKPAGEETQYF
TRBV5-1	TRBJ1-5	CASSLGQGTQPQHF
TRBV5-6	TRBJ1-5	CASSFTAGQPQHF
TRBV28	TRBJ2-7	CASSSWTGPKMGEQYF
TRBV27	TRBJ1-3	CASSLGRSGNTIYF
TRBV5-1	TRBJ2-5	CASSFAAGGTETQYF
TRBV7-8	TRBJ1-5	CASSSWTEPNQPQHF
TRBV18	TRBJ1-4	CASSPPKGQGNEKLFF
TRBV6-5	TRBJ2-7	CASSLRAGVSEQYF
TRBV7-3	TRBJ2-2	CASKDSTSTGELFF
TRBV9	TRBJ2-1	CASSVEGAFYNEQFF
TRBV7-8	TRBJ2-1	CASYYRDSYNEQFF
TRBV30	TRBJ1-2	CAWNLDSTNYGYTF
TRBV28	TRBJ1-2	CASSFNRGPYLNYGYTF
TRBV5-1	TRBJ2-3	CASSLWPPGLAGTSTDTQYF